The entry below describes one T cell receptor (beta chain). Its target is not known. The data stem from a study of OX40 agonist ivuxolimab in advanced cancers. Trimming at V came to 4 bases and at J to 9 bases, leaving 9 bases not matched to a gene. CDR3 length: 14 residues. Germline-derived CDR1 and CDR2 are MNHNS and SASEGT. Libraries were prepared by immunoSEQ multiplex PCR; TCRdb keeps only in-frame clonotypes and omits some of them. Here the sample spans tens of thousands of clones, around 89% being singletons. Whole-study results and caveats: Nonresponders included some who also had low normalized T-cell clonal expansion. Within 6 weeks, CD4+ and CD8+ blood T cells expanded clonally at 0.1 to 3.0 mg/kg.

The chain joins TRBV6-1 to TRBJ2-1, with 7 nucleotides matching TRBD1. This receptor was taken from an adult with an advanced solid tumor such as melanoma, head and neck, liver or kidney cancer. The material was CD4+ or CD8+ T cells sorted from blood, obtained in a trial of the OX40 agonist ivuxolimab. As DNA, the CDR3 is TGTGCCAGCAGTGCTACGACAGGGTGGGGTGAGCAGTTCTTC. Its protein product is CASSATTGWGEQFF.